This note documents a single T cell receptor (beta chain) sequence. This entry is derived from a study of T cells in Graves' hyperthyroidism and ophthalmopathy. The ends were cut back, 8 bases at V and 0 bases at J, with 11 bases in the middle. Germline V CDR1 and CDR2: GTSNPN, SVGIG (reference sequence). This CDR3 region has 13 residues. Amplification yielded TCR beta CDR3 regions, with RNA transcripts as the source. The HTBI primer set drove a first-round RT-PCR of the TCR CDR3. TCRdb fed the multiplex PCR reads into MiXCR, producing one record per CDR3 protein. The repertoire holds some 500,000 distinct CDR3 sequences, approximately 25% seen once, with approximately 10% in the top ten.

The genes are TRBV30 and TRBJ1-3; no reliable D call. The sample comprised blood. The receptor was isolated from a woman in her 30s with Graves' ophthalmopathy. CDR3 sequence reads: CALGRDSGNTIYF. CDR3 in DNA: TGTGCCCTGGGGAGGGACTCTGGAAACACCATATATTTT.